A selection of T cell receptor beta chains follows, all from one sample in a study of T-cell reconstitution after alpha-beta-depleted transplantation in children. TCRdb recomputed calls from the PCR reads with MiXCR, one row per CDR3 protein. Among about 540,000 distinct CDR3 sequences listed, around 27% were seen once. Here the sequenced sample was PBMCs, taken before TCRalphabeta/CD19-depleted stem cell transplant. The receptors originated from a boy under two years old with Wiskott-Aldrich syndrome, due to receive a stem cell transplant. The CDR3 runs from the conserved cysteine through the conserved F or W. D genes are given only for firm matches. Rows give clone size only sometimes, using once, few, many, or a class for an expanded clone.

J gene | D gene | clone size | V gene | CDR3 DNA | CDR3 protein
TRBJ2-1 | - | - | TRBV28 | TGTGCCAGCAGCTCCCTTAGATCATCCTACAATGAGCAGTTCTTC | CASSSLRSSYNEQFF
TRBJ2-5 | - | - | TRBV5-1 | TGCGCCAGCAGCTTGCAGTTCGAGACCCAGTACTTC | CASSLQFETQYF
TRBJ2-7 | TRBD1 | - | TRBV27 | TGTGCCAGCAGTTTCCAGGGGGCTAGCTCCTACGAGCAGTACTTC | CASSFQGASSYEQYF
TRBJ2-7 | - | - | TRBV5-1 | TGCGCCAGCAGCTTGGAACTAGCCGGAGGGATCGAGCAGTACTTC | CASSLELAGGIEQYF
TRBJ2-7 | TRBD2 | many | TRBV6-5 | TGTGCCAGCAGTTACTCTGTTAGACGAGAGCGGGAGGGCCGGTTCGAGCAGTACTTC | CASSYSVRREREGRFEQYF
TRBJ2-2 | - | few | TRBV5-1 | TGCGCCAGCAGACCCATGGCAGGGACGAACACCGGGGAGCTGTTTTTT | CASRPMAGTNTGELFF
TRBJ2-1 | TRBD1 | few | TRBV7-9 | TGTGCCAGCAGTTCAAAGACAGGGGTTGACAATGAGCAGTTCTTC | CASSSKTGVDNEQFF
TRBJ2-7 | TRBD1 | few | TRBV5-1 | TGCGCCAGCAGCGGGGACAGGATTACCTACGAGCAGTACTTC | CASSGDRITYEQYF
TRBJ2-2 | - | - | TRBV24-1 | TGTGCCACCAGTGACCTCGACAGGAACACCGGGGAGCTGTTTTTT | CATSDLDRNTGELFF
TRBJ2-1 | - | - | TRBV5-5 | TGTGCCAGCAGCTCGAAGGGACAAGACTACAATGAGCAGTTCTTC | CASSSKGQDYNEQFF
TRBJ2-1 | TRBD2 | - | TRBV28 | TGTGCCAGCAGTTCACTAGCGGGTGTAAGCCATGAGCAGTTCTTC | CASSSLAGVSHEQFF
TRBJ2-5 | TRBD2 | few | TRBV20-1 | TGCAGTGCTAGAGATCCCCGGCGGGAGCAAGAGACCCAGTACTTC | CSARDPRREQETQYF
TRBJ1-2 | - | few | TRBV7-6 | TGTGCCAGCAGCTTAGGAGGTCTCGGAGGCTACACCTTC | CASSLGGLGGYTF
TRBJ1-5 | - | - | TRBV28 | TGTGCCGGGGGAGGGGATCAGCCCCAGCATTTT | CAGGGDQPQHF
TRBJ2-1 | TRBD2 | - | TRBV20-1 | TGCAGTGCTAGAGTGCCGGGGGGGTGGGATGAGCAGTTCTTC | CSARVPGGWDEQFF
TRBJ1-4 | TRBD1 | - | TRBV4-2 | TGTGCCAGCAGCCCAATGGGACAGGGGGCGCCGAATGAAAAACTGTTTTTT | CASSPMGQGAPNEKLFF
TRBJ1-1 | - | - | TRBV15 | TGTGCCACCAGCCAGACGACCTGGGGCACTGAAGCTTTCTTT | CATSQTTWGTEAFF
TRBJ2-1 | TRBD2 | few | TRBV5-1 | TGCGCCAGCAGCTCACTAGCGGGAGGTGAAAATGAGCAGTTCTTC | CASSSLAGGENEQFF
TRBJ2-4 | - | few | TRBV5-1 | TGCGCCAGCAGCTTGCTCTTAGGGGACGAAAACATTCAGTACTTC | CASSLLLGDENIQYF
TRBJ2-7 | TRBD1 | few | TRBV5-1 | TGCGCCAGCAGCTCCTCCGGGACAGGGGTGTACGAGCAGTACTTC | CASSSSGTGVYEQYF
TRBJ1-5 | - | few | TRBV3-1 | TGTGCCAGCAGCCAAGGGGTACAGTATAGCAATCAGCCCCAGCATTTT | CASSQGVQYSNQPQHF
TRBJ2-7 | - | - | TRBV6-1 | TGTGCCAGCAGTGGATTAGTCCGATGGGAGCAGTACTTC | CASSGLVRWEQYF
TRBJ2-7 | - | - | TRBV10-2 | TGCGCCAGCAGTGGCCAAGTCCGGGACCGAGCCTACGAGCAGTACTTC | CASSGQVRDRAYEQYF
TRBJ2-1 | - | few | TRBV7-6 | TGTGCCAGCAGCTTAGAACTCTCCTACAATGAGCAGTTCTTC | CASSLELSYNEQFF
TRBJ2-1 | TRBD1 | few | TRBV20-1 | TGCAGTGCTATCAACGGGCAGGGGGCCAATGAGCAGTTCTTC | CSAINGQGANEQFF
TRBJ2-5 | TRBD2 | - | TRBV25-1 | TGTGCCAGCAGTGAATGGGAGGGAGCAAAGACCCAGTACTTC | CASSEWEGAKTQYF
TRBJ1-5 | TRBD1 | - | TRBV7-2 | TGTGCCAGCAGCTTAGTTTCGACAGGGCAGAATCAGCCCCAGCATTTT | CASSLVSTGQNQPQHF
TRBJ2-7 | TRBD1 | many | TRBV10-3 | TGTGCCATCAGGCCGGGACAGGGGGACGAGCAGTACTTC | CAIRPGQGDEQYF
TRBJ2-7 | TRBD2 | - | TRBV29-1 | TGCAGCGCCCTAGCGGGAGGAACCTACGAGCAGTACTTC | CSALAGGTYEQYF
TRBJ2-1 | TRBD2 | - | TRBV24-1 | TGTGCCACCAGCGGCGACGGACTAGCGGGAGCCAGGGGTGAGCAGTTCTTC | CATSGDGLAGARGEQFF
TRBJ1-1 | - | - | TRBV7-2 | TGTGCCAGCACCTTTCGGCTTATGAACACTGAAGCTTTCTTT | CASTFRLMNTEAFF
TRBJ2-3 | TRBD1 | few | TRBV27 | TGTGCCAGCACTGACAGGGGGCGGTTAGATACGCAGTATTTT | CASTDRGRLDTQYF
TRBJ2-2 | TRBD2 | - | TRBV5-1 | TGCGCCAGCAGACTAGCGGGAGGGTATACCGGGGAGCTGTTTTTT | CASRLAGGYTGELFF
TRBJ2-7 | - | few | TRBV27 | TGTGCCAGCAGTCGACGACCCATGTATAGTCCTCTGTACGAGCAGTACTTC | CASSRRPMYSPLYEQYF
TRBJ2-1 | TRBD2 | - | TRBV15 | TGTGCCACCAGCAGAGGCCCGGGACTAGCGGGAGGGGGGGTCTACAATGAGCAGTTCTTC | CATSRGPGLAGGGVYNEQFF
TRBJ2-7 | - | few | TRBV9 | TGTGCCAGCAGCGTGGGGTCGTGGGGATACGAGCAGTACTTC | CASSVGSWGYEQYF
TRBJ1-2 | - | - | TRBV5-1 | TGCGCCAGCAGCTCTAACGCGGGACTCACCTATGGCTACACCTTC | CASSSNAGLTYGYTF
TRBJ2-1 | - | few | TRBV20-1 | TGCAGTGAAAGAGGAGGTACCCACAATGAGCAGTTCTTC | CSERGGTHNEQFF
TRBJ2-1 | - | once | TRBV28 | TGTGCCAGCAGTTTCAGGGTTAACTCCTACAATGAGCAGTTCTTC | CASSFRVNSYNEQFF
TRBJ2-1 | TRBD1 | - | TRBV7-2 | TGTGCCAGCAGCTCACTAGGGGGCCGGGGCAATGAGCAGTTCTTC | CASSSLGGRGNEQFF
TRBJ2-7 | TRBD2 | few | TRBV7-9 | TGTGCCAGCAGCTTCACTAGCGCGCCAACCGAGCAGTACTTC | CASSFTSAPTEQYF
TRBJ1-5 | - | few | TRBV6-5 | TGTGCCAGCAGTCTCAATCAGCCCCAGCATTTT | CASSLNQPQHF
TRBJ2-1 | - | - | TRBV5-5 | TGTGCCAGCAGTCGTCATGAGCAGTTCTTC | CASSRHEQFF
TRBJ2-1 | - | few | TRBV5-1 | TGCGCCAGCACCCCGAGGGCGGGACTGCACAATGAGCAGTTCTTC | CASTPRAGLHNEQFF
TRBJ2-7 | TRBD2 | - | TRBV27 | TGTGCCAGCAGTTTTGGTGGTCGGGAGGCGGGATACGAGCAGTACTTC | CASSFGGREAGYEQYF
TRBJ2-5 | TRBD2 | - | TRBV20-1 | TGCAGTGTAAGGGGAGGGGCAGCCCAAGAGACCCAGTACTTC | CSVRGGAAQETQYF
TRBJ1-4 | TRBD1 | - | TRBV29-1 | TGCAGCGCCCGGGGACAGGTTAATGAAAAACTGTTTTTT | CSARGQVNEKLFF
TRBJ2-2 | - | - | TRBV6-5 | - | CASSSSTRNTGELFF
TRBJ2-1 | - | - | TRBV3-1 | TGTGCCAGCAGCCAAGCGGGAGTGTCTTCCTACAATGAGCAGTTCTTC | CASSQAGVSSYNEQFF
TRBJ1-5 | - | - | TRBV20-1 | TGCAGTGCTAGCGTGGGAAGGCAGCCCCAGCATTTT | CSASVGRQPQHF
TRBJ2-1 | TRBD2 | - | TRBV20-1 | TGCAGTGCTAGTAGGGCTAGCGGCTACAATGAGCAGTTCTTC | CSASRASGYNEQFF